These 13 T cell receptor beta chains were sequenced from one sample in a study of shared clonotypes between healthy human individuals. Method: immunoSEQ multiplex PCR; TCRdb's copy keeps in-frame clones and lacks some. The sample has some 2 million clones, about 94% seen once. It was CD45RO-negative cells, positively selected for CCR7, that made up naive CD8 cells, with terminally differentiated effector memory CD45RA+ cells excluded. Source material: naive CD8+ T cells sorted from blood. These receptors came from a man between 18 and 35 years old in good health.

V usage is TRBV7-9 and J usage is TRBJ2-5, with 11 bases that match TRBD2. The CDR3 has 19 residues. The germline V gene encodes CDR1 SEHNR and CDR2 FQNEAQ (reference sequence). Trimming cost V 4 bases and J 0 bases; bases outside gene matches: 13. CDR3 sequence reads: CASSSPDPSGGRYQETQYF. The CDR3 DNA reads TGTGCCAGCAGCTCCCCGGATCCTAGCGGGGGGAGGTACCAAGAGACCCAGTACTTC.

In its sample, this clone was seen once. This chain uses TRBV27 with TRBJ2-7; 11 bases fit TRBD1. Trimming took 1 base from V and 5 from J; bases not matched to a gene: 1. The CDR3 is 14 amino acids. Per the germline V gene, CDR1 is MNHEY and CDR2 is SMNVEV (reference sequence). The CDR3 here is CASSLWTGGDEQYF. The CDR3 DNA follows: TGTGCCAGCAGTTTATGGACAGGGGGCGACGAGCAGTACTTC.

The chain combines TRBV30 with TRBJ2-3; D is possibly TRBD1 (5 bases). Germline CDR1 and CDR2: GTSNPN and SVGIG (reference sequence). Trimming took 1 base from V and 3 from J, leaving 5 bases between them. The CDR3 totals 12 residues. This chain's CDR3 is CAWSGQTDTQYF. As DNA, the CDR3 is TGTGCCTGGAGTGGACAGACAGATACGCAGTATTTT.

The V gene is TRBV4-1, the J gene TRBJ2-7, with D possibly matching TRBD1 (5 bases). Trimming stripped 0 bases from V and 1 base from J, with 13 bases between. There are 16 residues in the CDR3. Germline CDR1 is MGHRA and CDR2 is YSYEKL. CDR3 loop: CASSQDKTGPSYEQYF. CDR3 nucleotide sequence: TGCGCCAGCAGCCAAGATAAAACAGGTCCTTCCTACGAGCAGTACTTC.

The chain uses TRBV4-1 and TRBJ1-2, with unresolved D. The CDR3 length is 12 residues. Germline CDR1 reads MGHRA; CDR2 reads YSYEKL. V lost 5 bases and J lost 4, with 8 bases in between. CDR3 nucleotide sequence: TGCGCCAGCAGCGAAGGGATCTATGGCTACACCTTC. Encoded protein: CASSEGIYGYTF.

This rearrangement joins TRBV5-1 to TRBJ1-2; weak D call: TRBD1 (6 bases). The V end lost 3 bases, the J end lost 6 bases, and 21 bases lay between the germline ends. The CDR3 runs 16 residues. Germline values: CDR1 SGHRS, CDR2 YFSETQ. The DNA of the CDR3 is TGCGCCAGCAGCTGGAACCCAGGGGCAGGTGGCGATGGCTACACCTTC. This codes for CASSWNPGAGGDGYTF.

The chain uses TRBV19 and TRBJ1-3; no firm D call. The CDR3 contains 17 residues. Trimming stripped 6 bases from V and 0 bases from J, with 18 bases between. Germline assignment: CDR1 LNHDA and CDR2 SQIVND (reference sequence). CDR3 coding DNA: TGTGCCAGTAGACCGCGACACCCAGTTAACTCTGGAAACACCATATATTTT. Protein: CASRPRHPVNSGNTIYF.

This chain joins TRBV13 and TRBJ2-7; no firm D call. The germline V gene encodes CDR1 PRHDT and CDR2 FYEKMQ (reference sequence). V was pared by 5 bases and J by 0 bases, with 17 bases between. The CDR3 sequence is 16 residues long. CDR3 sequence: CASSPWGTASSYEQYF. As DNA, the CDR3 is TGTGCCAGCAGCCCATGGGGTACAGCTTCCTCCTACGAGCAGTACTTC.

The rearrangement joins TRBV7-9 to TRBJ2-7, with D possibly being TRBD1 or TRBD2 (5 bases each). V dropped 5 bases and J dropped 4 bases, with 15 bases sitting between them. The CDR3 is made up of 14 amino acids. Germline values: CDR1 SEHNR, CDR2 FQNEAQ (reference sequence). CDR3 DNA sequence: TGTGCCAGCAGCGGCGAGGGGACGGGTTACGAGCAGTACTTC. Encoded protein: CASSGEGTGYEQYF.

The chain has TRBV16 and TRBJ1-5; D is uncertain. The CDR3 extends over 16 amino acids. The germline V gene has CDR1 KGHSY and CDR2 FQNENV. Trimming shortened V by 0 bases and J by 0 bases, and 9 bases separated the two germline ends. The CDR3 DNA follows: TGTGCCAGCAGCCAATCGGGAGGTTATAGCAATCAGCCCCAGCATTTT. Translated: CASSQSGGYSNQPQHF.

Comment on this clone: At one of its ends the junction is not consistent with the germline gene, which may arise from a read error. The chain employs TRBV7-7 and TRBJ2-5; weak D call: TRBD2 (6 bases). Germline-derived CDR1 and CDR2 are SSHAT and FNYEAQ (reference sequence). The CDR3 extends over 14 amino acids. CDR3 protein: CASSLAVDSETQYF. CDR3 in DNA: TGTGCTAGCAGCTTAGCGGTAGATTCGGAGACCCAGTACTTC.

Here the CDR3 reads CASSLVPGTGELFF. CDR3 nucleotides: TGTGCCAGCAGCTTAGTACCGGGGACAGGAGAACTGTTTTTT. The chain links TRBV7-6 to TRBJ1-4; 8 bases line up with TRBD1. CDR1 and CDR2 (germline): SGHVS, FNYEAQ. V was pared by 1 base and J by 12 bases, with 7 bases of the junction left unmatched. The CDR3 has 14 amino acids.

This clone was detected a few times. The chain combines TRBV6-1 with TRBJ1-2; 9 nucleotides match TRBD1. Trimming cost V 8 bases and J 3 bases; bases outside gene matches: 4. CDR1 and CDR2 from the germline V gene are MNHNS and SASEGT. This CDR3 is 13 amino acids long. For the CDR3, the DNA is TGTGCCAGCGTTCGACAGGGGGACTATGGCTACACCTTC. It encodes CASVRQGDYGYTF.